The 27 T cell receptor beta chains presented below share a single source sample, sequenced in a study of blood T cell repertoires in COVID-19. Generated by immunoSEQ multiplex PCR, the TCRdb table keeps only in-frame clones and is missing some. This sample carries approximately 210,000 clones, around 82% of them seen once, and the ten largest clones take roughly 12%. Specimen: peripheral blood. Source of these receptors: a woman aged 40 to 50 with acute or convalescent COVID-19.

This rearrangement joins TRBV13 to TRBJ2-1, with 9 nucleotides matching TRBD1. This CDR3 is 15 amino acids long. CDR1 is PRHDT and CDR2 is FYEKMQ in the germline V gene (reference sequence). Trimming at V came to 4 bases and at J to 9 bases, leaving 10 bases not matched to a gene. The CDR3 loop is CASSSSGTGLGEQFF. CDR3 nucleotide sequence: TGTGCCAGCAGCTCCTCCGGGACAGGGTTAGGTGAGCAGTTCTTC.

The J gene is TRBJ1-3, the V gene TRBV12-5; TRBD1 aligns across 7 bases. The CDR3 loop spans 16 amino acids. With 6 bases clipped from V and 2 bases from J, the junction kept 10 bases outside the gene matches. CDR1 and CDR2 (germline): LGHNT, FRNRAP. The CDR3 region is CASGPRNRGAGNTIYF. In nucleotides, the CDR3 is TGTGCTAGTGGCCCGAGGAACAGGGGCGCTGGAAACACCATATATTTT.

J is TRBJ1-6 and V is TRBV9, with 7 bases lining up with TRBD1. The CDR3 length is 16 residues. Germline CDR1 reads SGDLS; CDR2 reads YYNGEE. The junction had 10 bases not matched to a gene; V was cut back by 3 bases and J by 7 bases. Here the CDR3 reads CASSDPRQGLNSPLHF. In nucleotides, the CDR3 is TGTGCCAGCAGCGACCCCAGACAGGGTTTGAATTCACCCCTCCACTTT.

The gene calls are TRBV28 and TRBJ2-5; possible D gene TRBD1, 5 bases. The CDR3 is made up of 12 amino acids. V dropped 7 bases and J dropped 4 bases, with 10 bases sitting between them. CDR1 MDHEN and CDR2 SYDVKM come from the germline V gene. The CDR3 sequence: CASTMTAETQYF. The CDR3 DNA is TGTGCCAGCACTATGACAGCAGAGACCCAGTACTTC.

The chain carries TRBV19 and TRBJ2-1; 9 bases fit TRBD2. The CDR3 covers 15 residues. Germline V CDR1 and CDR2: LNHDA, SQIVND (reference sequence). With 1 base clipped from V and 4 bases from J, the junction kept 2 bases outside the gene matches. The CDR3 sequence is CASSIGTSVYNEQFF. CDR3 DNA sequence: TGTGCCAGTAGTATAGGGACTAGCGTATACAATGAGCAGTTCTTC.

J is TRBJ1-6 and V is TRBV4-1; D might be TRBD1 (5 bases). The CDR3 totals 16 residues. The germline V gene encodes CDR1 MGHRA and CDR2 YSYEKL. Trimming took 9 bases from V and 0 from J, leaving 15 bases between them. CDR3 nucleotides: TGCGCCAGTAGACCGGGACTGAGCTCCTATAATTCACCCCTCCACTTT. Translating it yields CASRPGLSSYNSPLHF.

This clone was detected only once. The chain carries TRBV7-9 and TRBJ1-4; D is undetermined. Deletions cut 1 base from V and 5 bases from J, with 11 bases between. This CDR3 contains 15 residues. Germline CDR1 reads SEHNR; CDR2 reads FQNEAQ (reference sequence). CDR3 DNA: TGTGCCAGCAGCTTAGGCAGTATAACAAATGAAAAACTGTTTTTT. This translates into CASSLGSITNEKLFF.

V and J are TRBV6-2 or TRBV6-3 and TRBJ2-1, with TRBD2 matching over 12 bases. The V gene's germline CDR1 is MNHEY and CDR2 SVGEGT. This CDR3 spans 15 amino acids. Trimming removed 5 bases from V and 7 bases from J; junction bases left unmatched: 6. The CDR3 is CASSRATSGGNEQFF. CDR3 nucleotides: TGTGCCAGCAGTCGGGCGACTAGCGGGGGTAATGAGCAGTTCTTC.

The chain recombines TRBV12-3 or TRBV12-4 with TRBJ1-2, with 8 bases identical to TRBD1. The CDR3 runs to 13 residues. Trimming removed 5 bases from V and 8 bases from J; junction bases left unmatched: 7. CDR3 protein: CASSQNRGGGYTF. CDR3 nucleotides: TGTGCCAGCAGTCAGAACAGGGGGGGAGGCTACACCTTC.

The chain combines TRBV12-5 with TRBJ1-5; D is undetermined. The V gene lost 1 base and the J gene lost 4 bases, with 8 bases spanning the gap. The CDR3 spans 14 residues. Looked up from germline, CDR1 is LGHNT and CDR2 is FRNRAP. CDR3 nucleotides: TGTGCTAGTGGTTTGGATGGAGGGAATCAGCCCCAGCATTTT. The encoded protein is CASGLDGGNQPQHF.

This chain joins TRBV7-6 and TRBJ1-5; possibly TRBD1 for D (5 bases). Trimming stripped 5 bases from V and 9 bases from J, with 29 bases between. Per the germline V gene, CDR1 is SGHVS and CDR2 is FNYEAQ. CDR3 size: 18 residues. The CDR3 loop reads CASSPDYDGRALKRPQHF. The CDR3 DNA reads as TGTGCCAGCAGCCCTGATTATGATGGCAGGGCCCTCAAAAGGCCCCAGCATTTT.

The chain combines TRBV7-2 with TRBJ2-1; D perhaps matches TRBD2 (5 bases). Germline CDR1 and CDR2: SGHTA and FQGNSA. The length of the CDR3 is 15 residues. V lost 2 bases and J lost 0, with 8 bases in between. The CDR3 loop reads CASSLRESSYNEQFF. CDR3 coding DNA: TGTGCCAGCAGCTTAAGGGAGAGCTCCTACAATGAGCAGTTCTTC.

This clone was seen only a few times. The J gene is TRBJ2-1, the V gene TRBV24-1; 13 bases line up with TRBD2. The length of the CDR3 is 16 residues. Germline V gene lookup returns CDR1 KGHDR and CDR2 SFDVKD. V lost 3 bases and J lost 8; bases outside the gene matches: 6. This CDR3 reads CATSDPTSGRAYEQFF. CDR3 sequence (DNA): TGTGCCACCAGTGATCCTACTAGCGGGAGGGCCTATGAGCAGTTCTTC.

The chain links TRBV6-6 to TRBJ1-1, with 7 bases aligning to TRBD1. The CDR3 length is 10 residues. V lost 6 bases, J lost 12 bases, and 4 bases stayed unmatched. CDR1 and CDR2 (germline): MNHNY, SVGAGI (reference sequence). CDR3: CASRETGTFF. CDR3 nucleotide sequence: TGTGCCAGCAGGGAGACAGGGACTTTCTTT.

The rearrangement joins TRBV10-2 to TRBJ1-3; D gene unclear. CDR3 size: 12 residues. V was cut by 2 bases and J by 5 bases, with 4 bases left in between. The germline V gene encodes CDR1 WSHSY and CDR2 SAAADI. The CDR3 protein is CASSELRNTIYF. The CDR3 bases are TGCGCCAGCAGTGAGCTTCGAAACACCATATATTTT.

This rearrangement joins TRBV2 to TRBJ2-2; a possible D gene is TRBD2 (6 bases). Germline V gene lookup returns CDR1 SNHLY and CDR2 FYNNEI. This CDR3 comprises 12 residues. The ends were cut back, 5 bases at V and 6 bases at J, with 7 bases in the middle. This CDR3 reads CASSRLAGELFF. The CDR3, as DNA: TGTGCCAGCAGTCGACTAGCCGGGGAGCTGTTTTTT. Supplemented by reference TRBV2 and TRBJ2-2, the full variable domain reads EPEVTQTPSHQVTQMGQEVILRCVPISNHLYFYWYRQILGQKVEFLVSFYNNEISEKSEIFDDQFSVERPDGSNFTLKIRSTKLEDSAMYFCASSRLAGELFFGEGSRLTVL.

The chain links TRBV7-3 to TRBJ2-1; 8 bases fit TRBD2. Looked up from germline, CDR1 is SGHTA and CDR2 is FQGTGA. The CDR3 consists of 16 residues. V dropped 5 bases and J dropped 3; count of bases not matched to a gene: 9. The CDR3 loop reads CASSPGPGGGYNEQFF. CDR3 nucleotides: TGTGCCAGCAGCCCCGGCCCGGGGGGGGGCTACAATGAGCAGTTCTTC.

V usage is TRBV9 and J usage is TRBJ2-1; 7 bases fit TRBD2. V was clipped by 5 bases and J by 5 bases; unmatched bases: 13. In germline, CDR1 is SGDLS, CDR2 YYNGEE. The CDR3 extends over 16 amino acids. CDR3 sequence: CASSARSGLGDNEQFF. DNA of the CDR3: TGTGCCAGCAGTGCGCGTAGCGGGTTGGGAGACAATGAGCAGTTCTTC.

This clone was seen a handful of times. The chain combines TRBV19 with TRBJ1-1; no clear D. The CDR3 is 14 residues long. Trimming pared 1 base from V and 1 base from J, leaving 7 bases between. CDR1 and CDR2 (germline): LNHDA, SQIVND (reference sequence). CDR3 region: CASSIGTANTEAFF. The CDR3 DNA reads TGTGCCAGTAGTATAGGGACTGCGAACACTGAAGCTTTCTTT.

The chain joins TRBV19 to TRBJ1-5; D unresolved. The CDR3 length is 13 residues. The germline V and J ends were trimmed by 5 bases and 4 bases, with 9 bases remaining between them. Germline CDR1 reads LNHDA; CDR2 reads SQIVND (reference sequence). CDR3 loop: CASSATGNQPQHF. The CDR3 DNA reads TGTGCCAGTAGTGCCACGGGTAATCAGCCCCAGCATTTT.

The chain combines TRBV5-1 with TRBJ1-3; TRBD1 matches at 8 bases. The CDR3 is 15 residues long. CDR1 and CDR2 (germline): SGHRS, YFSETQ. V shed 2 bases, J shed 16 bases, and the junction held 17 bases outside the gene matches. The CDR3, as DNA: TGCGCCAGCAGCTTCCTCGGACAGGGTCTCGACAATTACTATTTT. This translates into CASSFLGQGLDNYYF.

This clone was seen a handful of times. V gene TRBV19 combines with J gene TRBJ2-2, with TRBD1 matching over 8 bases. The length of the CDR3 is 14 residues. V was clipped by 4 bases and J by 5 bases; unmatched bases: 3. Germline-derived CDR1 and CDR2 are LNHDA and SQIVND (reference sequence). The CDR3 loop is CASSRQGTTGELFF. The DNA for the CDR3 is TGTGCCAGTAGTAGACAGGGGACTACCGGGGAGCTGTTTTTT.

The genes are TRBV27 and TRBJ2-3; 14 bases line up with TRBD2. The CDR3 sequence is 17 residues long. The V gene's germline CDR1 is MNHEY and CDR2 SMNVEV (reference sequence). The ends lost 6 bases at V and 2 bases at J; junction bases unmatched: 7. CDR3 in DNA: TGTGCCAGCAGCCGAGCGGGACTAGCGGGAGACACAGATACGCAGTATTTT. As protein: CASSRAGLAGDTDTQYF.

The V and J genes are TRBV3-1 (or the pseudogene TRBV3-2) and TRBJ2-1; TRBD2 might be the D (5 bases). The CDR3 totals 16 residues. Trimming left V 0 bases short and J 5 bases short, with 14 bases between. The germline gives CDR1 LGHDT, CDR2 YNNKEL (reference sequence). The CDR3 bases are TGTGCCAGCAGCCAAGATACGACTACAAGTAACAATGAGCAGTTCTTC. It encodes CASSQDTTTSNNEQFF.

The chain couples TRBV5-1 to TRBJ1-3; D is undetermined. V gave up 0 bases and J gave up 1 base, with 5 bases separating them. The CDR3 loop spans 14 amino acids. The germline V gene has CDR1 SGHRS and CDR2 YFSETQ. This chain's CDR3 is CASSLAGSGNTIYF. The CDR3 bases are TGCGCCAGCAGCTTGGCGGGATCTGGAAACACCATATATTTT.

V usage is TRBV6-5 and J usage is TRBJ2-6, with unresolved D. Germline CDR1 reads MNHEY; CDR2 reads SVGAGI. The CDR3 extends over 13 amino acids. Trimming left V 0 bases short and J 10 bases short, with 7 bases between. This chain's CDR3 is CASSYSSNNVLTF. The CDR3, as DNA: TGTGCCAGCAGTTACTCTTCCAATAACGTCCTGACTTTC.

This sequence joins TRBV6-2 or TRBV6-3 and TRBJ2-1, with D perhaps matching TRBD2 (6 bases). V gave up 5 bases and J gave up 8 bases, with 19 bases separating them. The CDR3 extends over 15 amino acids. CDR1 and CDR2 from the germline V gene are MNHEY and SVGEGT. DNA of the CDR3: TGTGCCAGCAGTCCCCGCGGGCGCTCGGGGGATGAGCAGTTCTTC. Translating gives CASSPRGRSGDEQFF.